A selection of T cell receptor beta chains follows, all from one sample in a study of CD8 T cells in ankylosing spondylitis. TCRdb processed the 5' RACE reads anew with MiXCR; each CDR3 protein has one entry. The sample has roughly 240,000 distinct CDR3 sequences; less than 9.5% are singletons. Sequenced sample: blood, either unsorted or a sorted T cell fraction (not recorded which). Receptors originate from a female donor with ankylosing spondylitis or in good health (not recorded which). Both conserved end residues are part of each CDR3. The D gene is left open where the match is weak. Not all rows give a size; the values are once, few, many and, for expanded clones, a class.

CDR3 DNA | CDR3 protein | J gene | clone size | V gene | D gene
TGCAGTGCTACGGACAGCTACTATGGCTACACCTTC | CSATDSYYGYTF | TRBJ1-2 | many | TRBV20-1 | NA
TGTGCCAGCAGTCTTCGGCCATCCGGGACTAGTCGTTCCGAGCAGTACTTC | CASSLRPSGTSRSEQYF | TRBJ2-7 | NA | TRBV14 | TRBD2
TGTGCCAGCAACCAAGCGGCCTCCTACGAGCAGTACTTC | CASNQAASYEQYF | TRBJ2-7 | NA | TRBV6-2/TRBV6-3 | NA
TGCGCCAGCAGCTACGGGGGCTCCTACAATGAGCAGTTCTTC | CASSYGGSYNEQFF | TRBJ2-1 | many | TRBV5-1 | NA
TGTGCCAGCAGCTTGTACAGAAACCAAGAGACCCAGTACTTC | CASSLYRNQETQYF | TRBJ2-5 | many | TRBV7-7 | NA
TGTGCCATCAGTGAAGAGGACAGCTTCTCTGGGTACGAGCAGTACTTC | CAISEEDSFSGYEQYF | TRBJ2-7 | many | TRBV10-3 | NA
TGCAGCGCCTCTAGCGGGAGTGTTTTAGGCACAGATACGCAGTATTTT | CSASSGSVLGTDTQYF | TRBJ2-3 | many | TRBV29-1 | TRBD2
TGTGCCAGCAGTTTGACAGGGTACTTTCTGTTTTTT | CASSLTGYFLFF | TRBJ1-4 | many | TRBV12-3/TRBV12-4 | TRBD1
TGTGCCAGCAGCTTACAGGGGGCCTCGGGCTACACCTTC | CASSLQGASGYTF | TRBJ1-2 | many | TRBV7-2 | TRBD1
TGCGCCAGCAGCTTCGGACTTTCCTCCTACGAGCAGTACTTC | CASSFGLSSYEQYF | TRBJ2-7 | NA | TRBV4-3 | NA
TGTGCCAGCAGCTGGGGAGAGGACATTCAGTACTTC | CASSWGEDIQYF | TRBJ2-4 | few | TRBV11-2 | NA
TGTGCCAGCAGACACCGGGACCTAGCCAAAAACATTCAGTACTTC | CASRHRDLAKNIQYF | TRBJ2-4 | many | TRBV12-3/TRBV12-4 | NA
TGTGCCGCAGCCAACCCTCAGCCCCAGCATTTT | CAAANPQPQHF | TRBJ1-5 | many | TRBV28 | NA
TGCAGTGCCCCCGAGGGGGGTGGCAATCAGCCCCAGCATTTT | CSAPEGGGNQPQHF | TRBJ1-5 | NA | TRBV20-1 | NA
TGTGCCAGCAGCGTGGATCTGGGGGGGTCCTACGAGCAGTACTTC | CASSVDLGGSYEQYF | TRBJ2-7 | many | TRBV9 | TRBD2
TGTGCCAGCAGTGGCCTGTCCTACGAGCAGTACTTC | CASSGLSYEQYF | TRBJ2-7 | many | TRBV25-1 | NA
TGCAGTGCTACCGGGACAGGGATAGGCGAGCAGTACTTC | CSATGTGIGEQYF | TRBJ2-7 | many | TRBV20-1 | TRBD1
TGCGCCAGCAGCTTGGGGGACAGGACAGATACGCAGTATTTT | CASSLGDRTDTQYF | TRBJ2-3 | many | TRBV5-1 | TRBD1
TGTGCCAGCTCACGCTCGACTAGCGGGAGGGTGGATGAGCAGTTCTTC | CASSRSTSGRVDEQFF | TRBJ2-1 | many | TRBV18 | TRBD2
TGCAGTGCTAGAGAGGGCGGGAGGGCCACCGAGCAGTACTTC | CSAREGGRATEQYF | TRBJ2-7 | many | TRBV20-1 | TRBD2
TGTGCCAGCAGTGGACACTCCCTAGTCGGAGCTTTCTTT | CASSGHSLVGAFF | TRBJ1-1 | many | TRBV25-1 | NA
TGCTGTGCTCCCTCCCCGACTAGCGGGAGATCAAATGAGCAGTTCTTC | CCAPSPTSGRSNEQFF | TRBJ2-1 | NA | TRBV20-1 | TRBD2
TGCGCCAGCAGCCCGGGACTACCCTCCTACAATGAGCAGTTCTTC | CASSPGLPSYNEQFF | TRBJ2-1 | many | TRBV5-1 | TRBD2
TGTGCCAGCAGCTTAGCGGAGACTAGAGCGGGCAGTGAGCAGTTCTTC | CASSLAETRAGSEQFF | TRBJ2-1 | many | TRBV7-6 | NA
TGCAGTGCTACCGACTTCCCCCACCATGAGCAGTTCTTC | CSATDFPHHEQFF | TRBJ2-1 | many | TRBV20-1 | NA
TGTGCCAGTAGTATAGATCAACGGAACTACAATGAGCGGTTCTTC | CASSIDQRNYNERFF | TRBJ2-1 | NA | TRBV19 | NA
TGTGCCAGCAGTCCCGCGGGGGAGCAGTTCTTC | CASSPAGEQFF | TRBJ2-1 | many | TRBV12-3/TRBV12-4 | NA
TGTGCCAGCAGTTTAAGAGGGGGGGGATCTAACTATGGCTACACCTTC | CASSLRGGGSNYGYTF | TRBJ1-2 | few | TRBV12-3/TRBV12-4 | NA
TGTGCCAGCAGCTTCCGGACTAGCGGGGCGAACACCGGGGAGCTGTTTTTT | CASSFRTSGANTGELFF | TRBJ2-2 | few | TRBV7-9 | TRBD2
TGTGCCAGCAGCTTAGGGATTCAGCCCCAGCATTTT | CASSLGIQPQHF | TRBJ1-5 | many | TRBV7-9 | NA
TGCAGCGTTGAAGAAGGCCGGGCCACTGAAGCTTTCTTT | CSVEEGRATEAFF | TRBJ1-1 | many | TRBV29-1 | NA
TGTGCCAGCAGTTTCACAGGGGGCCAAAACGAGCAGTACTTC | CASSFTGGQNEQYF | TRBJ2-7 | NA | TRBV27 | TRBD1
TGCAGCGTTCAGGTATCGGGAATCGGTGAGCAGTTCTTC | CSVQVSGIGEQFF | TRBJ2-1 | few | TRBV29-1 | NA
TGCAGCGTTGAACTCCGCGCGAGCGGGGAGCTGTTTTTT | CSVELRASGELFF | TRBJ2-2 | many | TRBV29-1 | NA
TGTGCCAGCAGTAGAAGACTAGCGGGAGCAGATACGCAGTATTTT | CASSRRLAGADTQYF | TRBJ2-3 | many | TRBV5-6 | TRBD2
TGCAGTGCTAGCCGAGGCAGTCCCTACGAGCAGTACTTC | CSASRGSPYEQYF | TRBJ2-7 | few | TRBV20-1 | NA
TGTGCCAGCTCACGAGTCAACAGGAACACTGAAGCTTTCTTT | CASSRVNRNTEAFF | TRBJ1-1 | many | TRBV18 | NA